This entry lists 19 T cell receptor beta chains sequenced from one sample in a study of cytomegalovirus exposure and HLA in healthy donors. The PCR had 60 Vbeta and 13 Jbeta primers. Measured with immunoSEQ multiplex PCR; TCRdb has only the in-frame clones, and not every one. The sample has approximately 130,000 clones, around four fifths seen once. The sample was PBMCs. Source of these receptors: a boy between 2 and 15 years old in good health and CMV-seronegative.

The chain has TRBV29-1 and TRBJ2-2; 8 bases align to TRBD1. V lost 1 base to trimming and J lost 5 bases; unmatched junction nucleotides: 9. This CDR3 contains 16 residues. CDR1 is SQVTM, CDR2 ANQGSEA, per germline. CDR3 in amino acids: CSVEGGSGGRTGELFF. The CDR3 bases are TGCAGCGTTGAAGGGGGGTCAGGGGGCCGGACCGGGGAGCTGTTTTTT.

The chain has TRBV7-8 and TRBJ1-1; D is perhaps TRBD1 (6 bases). The V and J ends lost 0 bases and 5 bases respectively, with 7 bases between them. CDR1 and CDR2 from the germline V gene are SGHVS and FQNEAQ. CDR3 size: 13 residues. The CDR3 protein is CASSLARGTEAFF. CDR3 in DNA: TGTGCCAGCAGCTTAGCCAGGGGAACTGAAGCTTTCTTT.

The rearrangement links TRBV10-3 to TRBJ2-1; 9 nucleotides line up with TRBD2. V gave up 7 bases and J gave up 4 bases; unmatched junction bases: 5. From germline, CDR1 is ENHRY and CDR2 SYGVKD. The CDR3 extends over 14 amino acids. CDR3 in DNA: TGTGCCATCAAGGAGACTAGCGGATACAATGAGCAGTTCTTC. Encoded protein: CAIKETSGYNEQFF.

This clone was counted a few times. The rearrangement links TRBV6-4 to TRBJ2-3; TRBD1 matches at 9 bases. The J segment lost 5 bases and the V segment lost 5 bases, leaving 5 bases of the junction unmatched. CDR3 length: 14 residues. CDR1 MRHNA and CDR2 SNTAGT come from the germline V gene. The CDR3 sequence is CASSRTGEVDTQYF. CDR3 nucleotides: TGTGCCAGCAGTCGGACAGGGGAGGTAGATACGCAGTATTTT.

The chain is built from TRBV6-1 and TRBJ1-1, with a possible D match to TRBD1 (6 bases). V lost 1 base, J lost 1 base, and 13 bases lay in between. The CDR3 has 16 amino acids. Germline V lookup: CDR1 MNHNS, CDR2 SASEGT. DNA of the CDR3: TGTGCCAGCAGTGAAGGGGTCGGCAGGGGGAACACTGAAGCTTTCTTT. It specifies CASSEGVGRGNTEAFF.

V is TRBV9 and J is TRBJ2-3; D gene unclear. The CDR3 loop spans 15 amino acids. V was trimmed by 3 bases and J by 4 bases, leaving 15 bases between them. Germline V gene data show CDR1 as SGDLS and CDR2 as YYNGEE. The CDR3 bases are TGTGCCAGCAGCGCTACCCCATCCGCGGCAGATACGCAGTATTTT. Amino acids: CASSATPSAADTQYF.

This chain links TRBV19 with TRBJ2-4; 10 bases agree with TRBD1. CDR3 length: 14 amino acids. V was clipped by 9 bases and J by 9 bases; unmatched bases: 11. CDR1 LNHDA and CDR2 SQIVND come from the germline V gene (reference sequence). CDR3 in DNA: TGTGCCAGCACTGCGACAGGGGGCGCGGGCATTCAGTACTTC. This encodes CASTATGGAGIQYF.

The chain combines TRBV4-1 with TRBJ2-1; tentative D call: TRBD2 (6 bases). Trimming pared 0 bases from V and 6 bases from J, leaving 12 bases between. CDR3 length equals 15 residues. From germline, CDR1 is MGHRA and CDR2 YSYEKL. For the CDR3, the DNA is TGCGCCAGCAGCCAAGAAGGAGGGAGAGGCAATGAGCAGTTCTTC. Translated: CASSQEGGRGNEQFF.

V is TRBV13 and J is TRBJ2-1; 7 bases are shared with TRBD2. The CDR3 consists of 16 residues. The V segment lost 4 bases and the J segment 10 bases; nucleotides outside the gene matches: 16. Per germline, CDR1 PRHDT and CDR2 FYEKMQ (reference sequence). This CDR3 is CASSSLLAELGGEQFF. The DNA of the CDR3 is TGTGCCAGCAGCTCCCTGCTAGCGGAGTTGGGTGGAGAGCAGTTCTTC.

The chain is built from TRBV6-1 and TRBJ2-7, with 9 bases lining up with TRBD1. Germline lookup yields CDR1 MNHNS and CDR2 SASEGT. With 1 base clipped from V and 5 bases from J, the junction kept 15 bases outside the gene matches. The CDR3 runs 18 residues. For the CDR3, the DNA is TGTGCCAGCAGTGAAGAGGAAGGGACAGGGAATAAGCTCGACGAGCAGTACGTC. Translation gives CASSEEEGTGNKLDEQYV.

This clone was seen more than once but under ten times. The same CDR3 arises from other DNA sequences in this sample as well. DNA for the CDR3: TGTGCCAGCAGCCCTCGACCCGGTAGGGGGAGAGGCATGAACACTGAAGCTTTCTTT. As protein: CASSPRPGRGRGMNTEAFF. The rearrangement joins TRBV5-8 to TRBJ1-1; TRBD1 is a possible D gene (6 bases). The germline gives CDR1 SGHTS, CDR2 YDEGEE. CDR3 length equals 19 residues. Trimming took off 4 bases at V and 0 bases at J, with 25 bases between the two ends.

The rearrangement joins TRBV13 to TRBJ1-1; the D gene is possibly TRBD1 (6 bases). Germline lookup yields CDR1 PRHDT and CDR2 FYEKMQ (reference sequence). V was trimmed by 1 base and J by 0 bases, leaving 12 bases between them. This CDR3 is 16 amino acids long. The CDR3 reads CASSLAGQSLNTEAFF. The CDR3 DNA reads as TGTGCCAGCAGCTTAGCCGGACAGAGCCTGAACACTGAAGCTTTCTTT.

V gene TRBV5-1 combines with J gene TRBJ1-2; no definite D call. The CDR3 is 14 residues long. Trimming shortened V by 0 bases and J by 4 bases, and 10 bases separated the two germline ends. Germline V lookup: CDR1 SGHRS, CDR2 YFSETQ. The CDR3 coding sequence is TGCGCCAGCAGCTTGGATCCAGGAACCTATGGCTACACCTTC. It specifies CASSLDPGTYGYTF.

V and J are TRBV18 and TRBJ1-2; D possibly corresponds to TRBD1 (5 bases). Looked up from germline, CDR1 is KGHSH and CDR2 is LQKENI. The V and J ends lost 4 bases and 7 bases respectively, with 19 bases between them. The CDR3 has 15 residues. The CDR3 DNA reads TGTGCCAGCTCACGAGGTCGAGACAGTTCCGGTGGCTACACCTTC. Its translation is CASSRGRDSSGGYTF.

This clone was recorded a few times. This sequence joins TRBV19 and TRBJ1-6, with D possibly TRBD1 on 5 matching bases. Between the trimmed V and J ends, which lost 7 bases and 5 bases, there was a span of 9 bases. CDR1 is LNHDA and CDR2 is SQIVND in the germline V gene (reference sequence). The CDR3 covers 13 residues. The CDR3 coding sequence is TGTGCCAGTAAGTTAGGGGATAATTCACCCCTCCACTTT. Translated: CASKLGDNSPLHF.

Comment on this clone: The sample holds other DNA sequences that translate to the same CDR3. J is TRBJ2-1 and V is TRBV27, with 7 nucleotides matching TRBD2. Unmatched junction bases numbered 6, after V lost 6 bases and J lost 4 bases. Looked up from germline, CDR1 is MNHEY and CDR2 is SMNVEV (reference sequence). This CDR3 has 14 amino acids. The CDR3 sequence is CASRNGGSYNEQFF. CDR3 DNA sequence: TGTGCCAGCAGGAACGGGGGGTCATACAATGAGCAGTTCTTC.

The chain combines TRBV9 with TRBJ1-2; tentatively, D is TRBD1 (6 bases). V dropped 3 bases and J dropped 7 bases, with 25 bases sitting between them. Germline V gives CDR1 SGDLS, CDR2 YYNGEE. This CDR3 contains 17 residues. The CDR3 here is CASSESREGGGFGGYTF. CDR3 nucleotide sequence: TGTGCCAGCAGCGAGTCACGGGAAGGGGGTGGTTTTGGTGGCTACACCTTC.

The rearrangement uses TRBV7-2 and TRBJ1-3; TRBD1 is a possible D gene (6 bases). The length of the CDR3 is 15 residues. Germline V CDR1 and CDR2: SGHTA, FQGNSA. Trimming removed 6 bases from V and 1 base from J, with 13 bases in between. CDR3: CASRYRVGSGNTIYF. CDR3 DNA: TGTGCCAGCAGGTACAGGGTAGGATCTGGAAACACCATATATTTT.

The CDR3 protein is CASSLDRANQPQHF. CDR3 in DNA: TGTGCCAGCTCCTTGGACAGGGCTAATCAGCCCCAGCATTTT. The V gene is TRBV18, the J gene TRBJ1-5; TRBD1 aligns across 8 bases. CDR3 length: 14 amino acids. Germline CDR1 reads KGHSH; CDR2 reads LQKENI. The trim removed 6 bases at V and 4 bases at J, leaving 5 bases unmatched.